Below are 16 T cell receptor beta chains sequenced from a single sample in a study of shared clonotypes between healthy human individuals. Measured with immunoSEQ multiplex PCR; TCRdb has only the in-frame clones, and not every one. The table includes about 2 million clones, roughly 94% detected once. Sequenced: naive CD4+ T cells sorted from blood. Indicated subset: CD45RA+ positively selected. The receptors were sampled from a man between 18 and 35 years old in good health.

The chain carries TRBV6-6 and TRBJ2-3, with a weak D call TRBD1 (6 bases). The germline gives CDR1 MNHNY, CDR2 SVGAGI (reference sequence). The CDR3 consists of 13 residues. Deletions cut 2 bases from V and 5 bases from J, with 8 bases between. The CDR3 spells CASSYNREDTQYF. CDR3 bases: TGTGCCAGCAGTTACAACAGGGAAGATACGCAGTATTTT.

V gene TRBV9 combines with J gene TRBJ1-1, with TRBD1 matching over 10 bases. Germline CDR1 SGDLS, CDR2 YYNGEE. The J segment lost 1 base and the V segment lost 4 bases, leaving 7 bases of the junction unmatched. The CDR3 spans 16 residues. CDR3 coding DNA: TGTGCCAGCAGCCCTACCTGGGACAGGGGGAACACTGAAGCTTTCTTT. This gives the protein CASSPTWDRGNTEAFF. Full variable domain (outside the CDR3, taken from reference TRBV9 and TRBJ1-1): DSGVTQTPKHLITATGQRVTLRCSPRSGDLSVYWYQQSLDQGLQFLIQYYNGEERAKGNILERFSAQQFPDLHSELNLSSLELGDSALYFCASSPTWDRGNTEAFFGQGTRLTVV.

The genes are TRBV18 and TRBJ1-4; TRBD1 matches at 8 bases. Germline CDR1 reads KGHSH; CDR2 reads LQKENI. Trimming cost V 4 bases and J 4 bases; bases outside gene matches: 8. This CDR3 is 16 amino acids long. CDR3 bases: TGTGCCAGCTCACTAAACGGACAGGGTGGTAATGAAAAACTGTTTTTT. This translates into CASSLNGQGGNEKLFF. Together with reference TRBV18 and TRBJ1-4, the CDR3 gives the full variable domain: NAGVMQNPRHLVRRRGQEARLRCSPMKGHSHVYWYRQLPEEGLKFMVYLQKENIIDESGMPKERFSAEFPKEGPSILRIQQVVRGDSAAYFCASSLNGQGGNEKLFFGSGTQLSVL.

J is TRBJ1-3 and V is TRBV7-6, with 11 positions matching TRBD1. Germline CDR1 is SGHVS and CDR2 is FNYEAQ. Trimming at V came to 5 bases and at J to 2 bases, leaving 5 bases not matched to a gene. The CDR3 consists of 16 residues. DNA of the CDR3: TGTGCCAGCAGCCTGGACAGGGGGCTGGCTGGAAACACCATATATTTT. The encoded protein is CASSLDRGLAGNTIYF. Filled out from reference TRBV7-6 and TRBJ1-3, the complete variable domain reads GAGVSQSPRYKVTKRGQDVALRCDPISGHVSLYWYRQALGQGPEFLTYFNYEAQQDKSGLPNDRFSAERPEGSISTLTIQRTEQRDSAMYRCASSLDRGLAGNTIYFGEGSWLTVV.

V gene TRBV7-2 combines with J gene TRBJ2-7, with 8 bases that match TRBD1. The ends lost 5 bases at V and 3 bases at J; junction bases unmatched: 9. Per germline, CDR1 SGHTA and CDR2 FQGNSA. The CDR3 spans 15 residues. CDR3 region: CASSPGGTGGYEQYF. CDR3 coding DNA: TGTGCCAGCAGCCCAGGGGGGACAGGAGGCTACGAGCAGTACTTC.

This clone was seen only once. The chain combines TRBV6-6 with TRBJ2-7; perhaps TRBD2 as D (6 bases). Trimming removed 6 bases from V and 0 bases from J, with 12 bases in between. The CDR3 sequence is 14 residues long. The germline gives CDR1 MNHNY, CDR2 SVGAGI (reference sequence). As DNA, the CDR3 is TGTGCCAGCAGGCGGGACGGGGACTCCTACGAGCAGTACTTC. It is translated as CASRRDGDSYEQYF.

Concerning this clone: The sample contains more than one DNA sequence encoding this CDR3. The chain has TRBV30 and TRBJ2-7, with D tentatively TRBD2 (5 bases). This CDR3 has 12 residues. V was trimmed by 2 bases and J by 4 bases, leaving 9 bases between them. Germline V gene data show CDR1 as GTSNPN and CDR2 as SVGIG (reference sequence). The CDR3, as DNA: TGTGCCTGGAGTCCTCGGGGATACGAGCAGTACTTC. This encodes CAWSPRGYEQYF. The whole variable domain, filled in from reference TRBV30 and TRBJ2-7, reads SQTIHQWPATLVQPVGSPLSLECTVEGTSNPNLYWYRQAAGRGLQLLFYSVGIGQISSEVPQNLSASRPQDRQFILSSKKLLLSDSGFYLCAWSPRGYEQYFGPGTRLTVT.

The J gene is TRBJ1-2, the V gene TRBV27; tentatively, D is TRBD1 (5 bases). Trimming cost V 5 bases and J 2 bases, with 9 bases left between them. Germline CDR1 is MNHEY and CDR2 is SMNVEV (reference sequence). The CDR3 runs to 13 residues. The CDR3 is CASSAEGNYGYTF. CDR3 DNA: TGTGCCAGCAGTGCGGAGGGGAACTATGGCTACACCTTC.

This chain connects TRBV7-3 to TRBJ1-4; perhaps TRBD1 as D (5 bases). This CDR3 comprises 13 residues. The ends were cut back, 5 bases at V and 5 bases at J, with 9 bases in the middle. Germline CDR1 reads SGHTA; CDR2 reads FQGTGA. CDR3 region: CASSLGANEKLFF. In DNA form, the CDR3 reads TGTGCCAGCAGCCTCGGGGCAAATGAAAAACTGTTTTTT.

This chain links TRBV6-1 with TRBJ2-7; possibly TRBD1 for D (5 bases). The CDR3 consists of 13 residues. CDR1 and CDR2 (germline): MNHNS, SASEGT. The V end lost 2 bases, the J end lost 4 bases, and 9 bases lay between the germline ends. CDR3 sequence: CASSERGSYEQYF. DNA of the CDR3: TGTGCCAGCAGTGAAAGGGGATCGTACGAGCAGTACTTC.

This CDR3 is CASGETSSNTEAFF. For the CDR3, the DNA is TGTGCCAGCGGCGAGACGAGCTCGAACACTGAAGCTTTCTTT. The chain uses TRBV11-2 and TRBJ1-1; D remains ambiguous. The germline V and J ends were trimmed by 8 bases and 1 base, with 14 bases remaining between them. The CDR3 contains 14 residues. Germline CDR1 and CDR2: SGHAT and FQNNGV. Supplemented by reference TRBV11-2 and TRBJ1-1, the full variable domain reads EAGVAQSPRYKIIEKRQSVAFWCNPISGHATLYWYQQILGQGPKLLIQFQNNGVVDDSQLPKDRFSAERLKGVDSTLKIQPAKLEDSAVYLCASGETSSNTEAFFGQGTRLTVV.

The CDR3 loop is CASSHKGYEQYF. As DNA, the CDR3 is TGCGCCAGCAGTCATAAGGGGTACGAGCAGTACTTC. This chain connects TRBV10-2 to TRBJ2-7, with a tentative D call TRBD1 (5 bases). CDR3 length: 12 residues. Trimming took 5 bases from V and 4 from J, leaving 9 bases between them. CDR1 is WSHSY, CDR2 SAAADI, per germline.

In DNA, the CDR3 is TGTGCCAGCGAACGGGGGGACGGCTACAATGAGCAGTTCTTC. This sequence encodes CASERGDGYNEQFF. The chain couples TRBV2 to TRBJ2-1; 7 bases match TRBD2. CDR1 and CDR2 (germline): SNHLY, FYNNEI. CDR3 length: 14 residues. V shed 8 bases, J shed 3 bases, and the junction held 7 bases outside the gene matches.

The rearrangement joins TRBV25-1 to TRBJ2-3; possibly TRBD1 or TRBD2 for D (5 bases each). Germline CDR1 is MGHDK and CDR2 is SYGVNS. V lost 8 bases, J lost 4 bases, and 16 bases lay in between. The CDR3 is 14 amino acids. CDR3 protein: CASCRDPCPDTQYF. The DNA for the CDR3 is TGTGCCAGCTGCCGGGACCCGTGTCCAGATACGCAGTATTTT.

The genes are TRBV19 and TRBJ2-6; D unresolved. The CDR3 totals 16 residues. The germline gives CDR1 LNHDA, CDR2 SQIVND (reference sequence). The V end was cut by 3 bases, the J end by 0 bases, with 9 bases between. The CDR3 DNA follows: TGTGCCAGTAGTATCTCTACGATCTCTGGGGCCAACGTCCTGACTTTC. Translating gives CASSISTISGANVLTF.

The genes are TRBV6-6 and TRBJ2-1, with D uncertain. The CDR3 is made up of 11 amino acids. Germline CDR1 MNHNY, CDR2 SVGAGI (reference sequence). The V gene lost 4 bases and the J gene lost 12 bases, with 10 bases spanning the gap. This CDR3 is CASSSARVQFF. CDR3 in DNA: TGTGCCAGCAGTTCCGCCCGAGTGCAGTTCTTC.